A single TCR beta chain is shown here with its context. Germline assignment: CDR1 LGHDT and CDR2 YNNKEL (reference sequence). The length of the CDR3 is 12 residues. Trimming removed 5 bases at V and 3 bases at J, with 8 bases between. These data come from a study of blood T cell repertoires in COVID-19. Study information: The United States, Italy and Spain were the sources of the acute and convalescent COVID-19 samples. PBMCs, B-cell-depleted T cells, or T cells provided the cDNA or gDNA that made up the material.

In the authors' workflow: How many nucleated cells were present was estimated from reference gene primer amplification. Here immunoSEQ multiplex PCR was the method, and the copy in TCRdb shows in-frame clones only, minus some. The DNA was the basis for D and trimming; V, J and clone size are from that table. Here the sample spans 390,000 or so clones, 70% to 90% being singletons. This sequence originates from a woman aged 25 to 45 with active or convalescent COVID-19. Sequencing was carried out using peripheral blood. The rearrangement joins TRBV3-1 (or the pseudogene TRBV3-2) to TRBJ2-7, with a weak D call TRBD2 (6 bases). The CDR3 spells CASSNGGYEQYF. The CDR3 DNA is TGTGCCAGCAGCAACGGGGGCTACGAGCAGTACTTC.